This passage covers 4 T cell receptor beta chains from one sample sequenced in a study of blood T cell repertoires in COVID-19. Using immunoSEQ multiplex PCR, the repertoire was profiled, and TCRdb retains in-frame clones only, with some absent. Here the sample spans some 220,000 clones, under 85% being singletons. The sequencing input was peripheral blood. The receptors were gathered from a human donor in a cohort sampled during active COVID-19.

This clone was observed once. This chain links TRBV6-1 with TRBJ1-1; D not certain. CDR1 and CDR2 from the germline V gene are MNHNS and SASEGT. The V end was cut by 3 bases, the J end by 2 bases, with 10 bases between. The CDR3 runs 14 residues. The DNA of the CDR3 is TGTGCCAGCAGTGAGTATGGTACTAACACTGAAGCTTTCTTT. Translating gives CASSEYGTNTEAFF.

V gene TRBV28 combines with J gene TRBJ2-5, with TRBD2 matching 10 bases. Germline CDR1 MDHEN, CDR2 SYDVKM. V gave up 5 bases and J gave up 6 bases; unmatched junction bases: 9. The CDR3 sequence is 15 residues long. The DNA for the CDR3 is TGTGCCAGCAGTATTCCGGGACTAGCGCTCCAGACCCAGTACTTC. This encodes CASSIPGLALQTQYF.

The CDR3 loop is CASSPPGAGVNEQFF. The CDR3 nucleotides are TGTGCCAGCTCACCACCGGGGGCGGGTGTAAATGAGCAGTTCTTC. The chain is built from TRBV18 and TRBJ2-1; a possible D gene is TRBD1 (6 bases). The germline CDR1 and CDR2 sequences are KGHSH and LQKENI. V dropped 0 bases and J dropped 7 bases, with 13 bases sitting between them. The CDR3 totals 15 residues.

CDR3 sequence: CATTGGDYGYTF. CDR3 bases: TGTGCCACAACGGGGGGGGACTATGGCTACACCTTC. V usage is TRBV6-5 and J usage is TRBJ1-2; a weak D match, TRBD1 (5 bases). The V end lost 10 bases, the J end lost 3 bases, and 12 bases lay between the germline ends. This CDR3 is built from 12 residues. Germline V gives CDR1 MNHEY, CDR2 SVGAGI.